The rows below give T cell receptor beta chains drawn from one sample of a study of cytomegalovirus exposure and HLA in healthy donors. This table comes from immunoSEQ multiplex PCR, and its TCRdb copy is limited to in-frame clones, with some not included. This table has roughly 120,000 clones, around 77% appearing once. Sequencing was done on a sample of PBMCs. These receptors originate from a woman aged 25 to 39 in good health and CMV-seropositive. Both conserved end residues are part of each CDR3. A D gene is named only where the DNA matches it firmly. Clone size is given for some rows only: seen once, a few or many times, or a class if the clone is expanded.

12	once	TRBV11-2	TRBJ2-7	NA	CATQGLSYEQYF	TGTGCCACCCAGGGCCTCTCCTACGAGCAGTACTTC
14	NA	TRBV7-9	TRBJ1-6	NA	CASSLARVDSPLHF	TGTGCCAGCAGCTTAGCGCGAGTTGATTCACCCCTCCACTTT
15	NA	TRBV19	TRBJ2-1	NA	CASSIGVAVTGEQFF	TGTGCCAGTAGTATAGGTGTAGCGGTAACGGGTGAGCAGTTCTTC
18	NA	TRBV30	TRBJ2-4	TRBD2	CAWSVARDYLLAKNIQYF	TGTGCCTGGAGTGTAGCTCGGGACTACTTATTAGCCAAAAACATTCAGTACTTC
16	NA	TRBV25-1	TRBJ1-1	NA	CASSEWRAGWVTEAFF	TGTGCCAGCAGTGAATGGAGGGCGGGTTGGGTCACTGAAGCTTTCTTT
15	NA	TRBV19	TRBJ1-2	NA	CASIGAAGRIYGYTF	TGTGCCAGTATTGGGGCGGCTGGGCGGATCTATGGCTACACCTTC
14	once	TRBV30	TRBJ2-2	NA	CAWMKRINTGELFF	TGTGCCTGGATGAAGCGAATCAACACCGGGGAGCTGTTTTTT
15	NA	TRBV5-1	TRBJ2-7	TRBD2	CASRQTSGTSYEQYF	TGCGCCAGCAGGCAAACTTCCGGGACTAGTTACGAGCAGTACTTC
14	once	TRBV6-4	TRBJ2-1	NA	CASSISASVNEQFF	TGTGCCAGCAGTATCTCGGCTAGCGTCAATGAGCAGTTCTTC
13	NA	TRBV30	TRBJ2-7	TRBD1	CAWSVYRGNEQYF	TGTGCCTGGAGTGTCTACAGGGGCAACGAGCAGTACTTC
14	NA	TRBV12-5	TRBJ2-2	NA	CASGSTQEAGELFF	TGTGCTAGTGGTTCGACCCAGGAGGCCGGGGAGCTGTTTTTT
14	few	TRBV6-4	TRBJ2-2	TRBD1	CASSPDRDDGELFF	TGTGCCAGCAGCCCCGACAGGGATGACGGGGAGCTGTTTTTT
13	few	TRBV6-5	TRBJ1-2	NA	CASGRARDYGYTF	TGTGCCAGCGGGAGGGCTCGCGACTATGGCTACACCTTC
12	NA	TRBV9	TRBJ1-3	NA	CASSASGNTIYF	TGTGCCAGCAGCGCGTCAGGGAACACCATATATTTT
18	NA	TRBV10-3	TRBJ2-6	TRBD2	CAISEVGGGFSGANVLTF	TGTGCCATCAGTGAAGTCGGGGGAGGGTTCTCTGGGGCCAACGTCCTGACTTTC
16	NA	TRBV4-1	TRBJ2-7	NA	CASSQLDLLVTYEQYF	TGCGCCAGCAGCCAATTGGATCTTCTAGTTACCTACGAGCAGTACTTC
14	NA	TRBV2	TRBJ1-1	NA	CASSDFTGLTEAFF	TGTGCCAGCAGTGATTTTACGGGGTTGACTGAAGCTTTCTTT
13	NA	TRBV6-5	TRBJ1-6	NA	CASSPLRDSPLHF	TGTGCCAGCAGCCCACTGAGGGATTCACCCCTCCACTTT
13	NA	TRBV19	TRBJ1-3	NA	CASSQGTRHTIYF	TGTGCCAGTAGCCAGGGAACTCGGCACACCATATATTTT
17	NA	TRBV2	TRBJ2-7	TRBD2	CASSWTSGRLEAYEQYF	TGTGCCAGCTCCTGGACTAGCGGGAGACTCGAGGCCTACGAGCAGTACTTC
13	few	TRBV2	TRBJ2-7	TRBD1	CAGSGTGSGEQYF	TGTGCCGGGTCCGGGACAGGGTCGGGCGAGCAGTACTTC
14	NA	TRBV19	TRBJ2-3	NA	CASSINGFTDTQYF	TGTGCCAGTAGTATAAACGGGTTTACAGATACGCAGTATTTT
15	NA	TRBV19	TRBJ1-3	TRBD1	CASSRDRGPGNTIYF	TGTGCCAGTAGCAGGGACAGGGGGCCCGGAAACACCATATATTTT
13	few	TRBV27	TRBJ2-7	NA	CASRQGLHYEQYF	TGTGCCAGCAGGCAGGGATTACACTACGAGCAGTACTTC
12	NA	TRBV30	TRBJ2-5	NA	CAWSAGKETQYF	TGTGCCTGGAGTGCAGGGAAGGAGACCCAGTACTTC
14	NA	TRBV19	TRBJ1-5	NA	CASSRGQSNQPQHF	TGTGCCAGTAGTAGGGGACAATCCAATCAGCCCCAGCATTTT
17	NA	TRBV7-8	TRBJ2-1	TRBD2	CASSLAIAGIPYNEQFF	TGTGCCAGCAGCTTAGCTATAGCGGGAATACCCTACAATGAGCAGTTCTTC
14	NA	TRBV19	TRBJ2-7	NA	CASSRAGTIYEQYF	TGTGCCAGTAGTAGGGCCGGGACAATCTACGAGCAGTACTTC
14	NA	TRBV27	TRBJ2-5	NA	CASSLSQGWETQYF	TGTGCCAGCAGTTTATCCCAGGGCTGGGAGACCCAGTACTTC
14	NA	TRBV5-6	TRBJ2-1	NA	CASSRDATVDEQFF	TGTGCCAGCAGCCGAGACGCGACAGTCGATGAGCAGTTCTTC
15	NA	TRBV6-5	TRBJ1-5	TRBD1	CASSRGGGIGQPQHF	TGTGCCAGCAGCCGAGGAGGGGGCATTGGTCAGCCCCAGCATTTT
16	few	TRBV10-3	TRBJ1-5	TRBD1	CAISESGQGVNQPQHF	TGTGCCATCAGTGAGTCTGGACAGGGAGTTAATCAGCCCCAGCATTTT
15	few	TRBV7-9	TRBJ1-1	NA	CASSPDGLMNTEAFF	TGTGCCAGCAGCCCGGACGGACTTATGAACACTGAAGCTTTCTTT
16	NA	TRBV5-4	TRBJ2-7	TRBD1	CASSYPGQGAIGEQYF	TGTGCCAGCAGCTATCCGGGACAGGGGGCAATAGGCGAGCAGTACTTC
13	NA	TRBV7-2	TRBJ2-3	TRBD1	CASSPSGGAVQYF	TGTGCCAGCAGCCCTTCAGGGGGTGCGGTGCAGTATTTT
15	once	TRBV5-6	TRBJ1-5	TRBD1	CASSRMDRVSQPQHF	TGTGCCAGCAGCCGGATGGACAGGGTATCTCAGCCCCAGCATTTT
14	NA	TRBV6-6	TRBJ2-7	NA	CASSYSEVAGEQYF	TGTGCCAGCAGTTACTCGGAGGTAGCTGGCGAGCAGTACTTC
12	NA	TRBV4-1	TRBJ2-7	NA	CASSPSSYEQYF	TGCGCCAGCAGCCCCTCCTCCTACGAGCAGTACTTC
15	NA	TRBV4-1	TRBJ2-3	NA	CASSPVIRSTDTQYF	TGCGCCAGCAGCCCTGTGATCCGGAGCACAGATACGCAGTATTTT
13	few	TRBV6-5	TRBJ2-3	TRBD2	CASSAGRADTQYF	TGTGCCAGCAGTGCCGGGAGGGCAGATACGCAGTATTTT
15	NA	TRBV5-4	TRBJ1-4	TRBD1	CASSSKTGEGEKLFF	TGTGCCAGCAGCTCGAAGACAGGGGAAGGTGAAAAACTGTTTTTT
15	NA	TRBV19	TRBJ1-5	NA	CASTQDSQSNQPQHF	TGTGCCAGTACCCAGGACAGCCAGAGCAATCAGCCCCAGCATTTT
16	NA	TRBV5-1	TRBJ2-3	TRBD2	CASTGLAGSYTDTQYF	TGCGCCAGCACGGGACTAGCGGGGAGTTACACAGATACGCAGTATTTT
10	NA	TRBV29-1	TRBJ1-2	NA	CSGYRDGYTF	TGCAGCGGCTACAGGGACGGCTACACCTTC
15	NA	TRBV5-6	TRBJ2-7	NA	CASSAWMEGSYEQYF	TGTGCCAGCAGCGCCTGGATGGAGGGCTCCTACGAGCAGTACTTC
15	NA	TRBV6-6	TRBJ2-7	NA	CASSSQKGGSYEQYF	TGTGCCAGCAGCTCCCAAAAAGGGGGTTCCTACGAGCAGTACTTC
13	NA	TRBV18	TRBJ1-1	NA	CASSPGEDTEAFF	TGTGCCAGCTCACCCGGGGAAGACACTGAAGCTTTCTTT
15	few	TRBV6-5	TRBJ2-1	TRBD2	CASSRGGISYNEQFF	TGTGCCAGCAGTCGCGGGGGGATCTCCTACAATGAGCAGTTCTTC
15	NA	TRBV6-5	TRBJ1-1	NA	CASSYSAGVSTEAFF	TGTGCCAGCAGTTACTCGGCAGGGGTTTCGACTGAAGCTTTCTTT
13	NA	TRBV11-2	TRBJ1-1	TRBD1	CASSPDRRTEAFF	TGTGCCAGCAGCCCGGACAGGAGGACTGAAGCTTTCTTT
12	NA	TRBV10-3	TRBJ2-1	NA	CAISESTGEQFF	TGTGCCATCAGTGAATCTACAGGTGAGCAGTTCTTC
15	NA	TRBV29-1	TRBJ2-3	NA	CSVGASSPSTDTQYF	TGCAGCGTGGGGGCTAGCAGTCCTAGCACAGATACGCAGTATTTT
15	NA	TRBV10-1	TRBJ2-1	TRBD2	CASSESTSVYNEQFF	TGCGCCAGCAGTGAGTCCACTAGCGTTTACAATGAGCAGTTCTTC
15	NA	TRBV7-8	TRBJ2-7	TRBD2	CASIAEAGGSYEQYF	TGTGCCAGCATCGCAGAAGCGGGAGGGTCCTACGAGCAGTACTTC
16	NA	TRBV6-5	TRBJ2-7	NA	CASSYQPGMVAYEQYF	TGTGCCAGCAGTTACCAGCCCGGGATGGTGGCCTACGAGCAGTACTTC